Shown below are 11 T cell receptor beta chains from a single sample sequenced in a study of cytomegalovirus exposure and HLA in healthy donors. 13 Jbeta primers and 60 Vbeta primers were used for the PCR. The protocol was immunoSEQ multiplex PCR, while the TCRdb copy is restricted to in-frame clones and leaves out a portion. The sample shows over 75,000 clones, over 75% of them seen only once. The sequenced sample consisted of PBMCs. The receptors come from a man between 45 and 60 years old in good health and CMV-seropositive.

The rearrangement joins TRBV14 to TRBJ1-2; D gene unclear. The CDR3 is 18 residues long. Germline lookup yields CDR1 SGHDN and CDR2 FVKESK. V was cut by 5 bases and J by 3 bases, with 25 bases left in between. DNA for the CDR3: TGTGCCAGCAGCTATACCGGAGGGTCGTTTGGATGGGACTATGGCTACACCTTC. Its protein is CASSYTGGSFGWDYGYTF.

V and J are TRBV19 and TRBJ2-3, with D maybe TRBD2 (7 bases). V lost 5 bases and J lost 2, with 17 bases in between. The CDR3 runs 16 residues. Germline assignment: CDR1 LNHDA and CDR2 SQIVND (reference sequence). The CDR3: CASSSGGREVTDTQYF. CDR3 sequence (DNA): TGTGCCAGTAGTTCGGGGGGCAGGGAGGTCACAGATACGCAGTATTTT. The whole variable domain, filled in from reference TRBV19 and TRBJ2-3, reads DGGITQSPKYLFRKEGQNVTLSCEQNLNHDAMYWYRQDPGQGLRLIYYSQIVNDFQKGDIAEGYSVSREKKESFPLTVTSAQKNPTAFYLCASSSGGREVTDTQYFGPGTRLTVL.

This clone showed up just once. This chain joins TRBV27 and TRBJ1-5; perhaps TRBD1 as D (5 bases). Germline assignment: CDR1 MNHEY and CDR2 SMNVEV (reference sequence). V lost 5 bases and J 9 bases, leaving 20 bases between the germline ends. The CDR3 runs 15 residues. CDR3: CASSRNSGESRPQHF. The CDR3 nucleotides are TGTGCCAGCAGTCGTAATTCGGGGGAGTCGCGGCCCCAGCATTTT.

This chain joins TRBV29-1 and TRBJ1-1, with TRBD1 as a possible D gene (5 bases). The CDR3 is 13 residues long. Germline V lookup: CDR1 SQVTM, CDR2 ANQGSEA. V was cut by 6 bases and J by 5 bases, with 16 bases left in between. CDR3 protein: CSVARDLGTEAFF. CDR3 bases: TGCAGCGTGGCCCGGGACTTGGGGACTGAAGCTTTCTTT.

This chain links TRBV11-2 with TRBJ2-4; D remains unclear. The V gene lost 0 bases and the J gene lost 13 bases, with 13 bases spanning the gap. In germline, CDR1 is SGHAT, CDR2 FQNNGV. The CDR3 contains 13 residues. CDR3 sequence reads: CASSLEQFTEQYF. CDR3 nucleotides: TGTGCCAGCAGCTTAGAACAATTCACCGAACAGTACTTC.

This chain connects TRBV29-1 to TRBJ2-1, with TRBD1 matching 10 bases. V dropped 6 bases and J dropped 7; count of bases not matched to a gene: 15. The CDR3 loop spans 16 amino acids. Looked up from germline, CDR1 is SQVTM and CDR2 is ANQGSEA. Written as DNA, the CDR3 is TGCAGCGTCCTCATAGCCGACAGGGGGCTCCTGAATGAGCAGTTCTTC. Translated, it gives CSVLIADRGLLNEQFF.

V and J are TRBV6-1 and TRBJ1-2, with TRBD1 as a possible D gene (6 bases). V was cut by 7 bases and J by 8 bases, with 20 bases left in between. The CDR3 consists of 14 residues. CDR1 and CDR2 from the germline V gene are MNHNS and SASEGT. DNA for the CDR3: TGTGCCAGCACACCTCGGGACACGCATCGAGGCTACACCTTC. It codes for CASTPRDTHRGYTF.

This clone was seen a few times. This chain connects TRBV16 to TRBJ1-5; unclear D gene. CDR3 length: 15 amino acids. Trimming shortened V by 0 bases and J by 2 bases, and 8 bases separated the two germline ends. The germline V gene has CDR1 KGHSY and CDR2 FQNENV. In DNA form, the CDR3 reads TGTGCCAGCAGCCAATCCAGTTCAGGCAATCAGCCCCAGCATTTT. It translates to CASSQSSSGNQPQHF.

V usage is TRBV5-8 and J usage is TRBJ2-3; a weak D match, TRBD1 (6 bases). The V end was cut by 4 bases, the J end by 11 bases, with 14 bases between. CDR1 and CDR2 (germline): SGHTS, YDEGEE. This CDR3 is 12 amino acids long. Here the CDR3 reads CASSQDSIGQYF. The CDR3 DNA reads TGTGCCAGCAGCCAGGACAGTATAGGGCAGTATTTT.

V usage is TRBV19 and J usage is TRBJ2-3, with a weak D call TRBD2 (6 bases). Per germline, CDR1 LNHDA and CDR2 SQIVND (reference sequence). The CDR3 totals 14 residues. Trimming pared 5 bases from V and 7 bases from J, leaving 16 bases between. CDR3 loop: CASSSGSPGNTQYF. The DNA of the CDR3 is TGTGCCAGTAGTTCCGGGAGCCCCGGGAATACGCAGTATTTT.

The chain links TRBV27 to TRBJ2-1; 8 nucleotides line up with TRBD1. The V and J ends lost 9 bases and 7 bases, in that order; junction bases with no gene match: 17. CDR3 length equals 16 residues. Germline V gives CDR1 MNHEY, CDR2 SMNVEV (reference sequence). In DNA form, the CDR3 reads TGTGCCAGATGGGGCGCTATGGCAGGGGGCACGAATGAGCAGTTCTTC. Translation gives CARWGAMAGGTNEQFF.